A selection of T cell receptor beta chains follows, all from one sample in a study of neoadjuvant nivolumab and ipilimumab in lung cancer. The assay was immunoSEQ multiplex PCR, and TCRdb's table has in-frame clones only and misses some. Of 44,000 or so clones listed, approximately 90% were seen once; the top ten hold approximately 3.7%. Source: blood, taken before neoadjuvant nivolumab, alone or with ipilimumab. The receptors stem from an adult with non-small cell lung cancer. Some clones in this sample may be carry-over from other donors' samples. The conserved cysteine and the conserved F or W are not part of the CDR3 here. The order of the fields is J gene, D gene, clone size, V gene, CDR3 protein. The D gene is left open where the match is weak. Rows may omit the clone size; those that give it use once, few, many or a size class.

J: TRBJ2-1; D: -; size: -; V: TRBV7-3; CDR3: ASSLSGTSHNEQF
J: TRBJ2-7; D: TRBD1; size: -; V: TRBV6-5; CDR3: ASSYSFRGPYEQY
J: TRBJ2-5; D: -; size: few; V: TRBV20-1; CDR3: SRPRLGTQY
J: TRBJ2-1; D: -; size: -; V: TRBV7-9; CDR3: ASSPWAQVSNEQF
J: TRBJ1-1; D: TRBD1; size: -; V: TRBV5-6; CDR3: ASSLGTGGWFTEAF
J: TRBJ1-2; D: -; size: few; V: TRBV9; CDR3: ASSVVSNYGYT
J: TRBJ1-1; D: -; size: -; V: TRBV5-4; CDR3: ASSLGQSGNTEAF
J: TRBJ2-3; D: -; size: -; V: TRBV2; CDR3: ASSHPGQGVQAGGADTQY
J: TRBJ2-7; D: TRBD2; size: -; V: TRBV27; CDR3: ASSFLIAGEGYEQY
J: TRBJ1-2; D: -; size: few; V: TRBV6-1; CDR3: ATREDGYT
J: TRBJ2-5; D: -; size: -; V: TRBV29-1; CDR3: SVDRGQETQY
J: TRBJ2-1; D: -; size: -; V: TRBV7-9; CDR3: ASSLVRISDEQF
J: TRBJ2-2; D: -; size: -; V: TRBV9; CDR3: ASSGKGRVNTGELF
J: TRBJ1-2; D: -; size: -; V: TRBV7-2; CDR3: ASSLQPAGHGYT
J: TRBJ1-2; D: TRBD1; size: -; V: TRBV6-1; CDR3: ASRDRGKANYGYT
J: TRBJ1-2; D: -; size: -; V: TRBV25-1; CDR3: ASSELLGTWT
J: TRBJ2-7; D: TRBD1; size: -; V: TRBV5-4; CDR3: ASSLDIRGRSSYEQY
J: TRBJ2-7; D: -; size: -; V: TRBV4-3; CDR3: ASSQDHGGSGEQY
J: TRBJ2-1; D: -; size: -; V: TRBV11-1; CDR3: ASSLAPSDSYNEQF
J: TRBJ1-2; D: -; size: -; V: TRBV9; CDR3: ASSAQQGEYGYT
J: TRBJ2-3; D: -; size: -; V: TRBV20-1; CDR3: SATRTDTQY
J: TRBJ2-5; D: TRBD2; size: -; V: TRBV7-2; CDR3: ASSSGASGSRETQY
J: TRBJ1-4; D: TRBD1; size: -; V: TRBV5-1; CDR3: ASSLGSGTGANEKLF